These 26 T cell receptor beta chains share one sample of origin, sequenced in a study of blood T cell repertoires in COVID-19. Method: immunoSEQ multiplex PCR; TCRdb's copy keeps in-frame clones and lacks some. The data contain 160,000 or so clones, approximately 84% of them singletons. Sequenced input: peripheral blood. The receptors shown here come from an elderly woman with acute or convalescent COVID-19.

This sequence joins TRBV5-6 and TRBJ2-3; D unclear. In germline, CDR1 is SGHDT, CDR2 YYEEEE. Trimming removed 1 base from V and 7 bases from J, with 4 bases in between. The CDR3 has 11 residues. The DNA of the CDR3 is TGTGCCAGCAGCTTGTCCTATACGCAGTATTTT. It translates to CASSLSYTQYF.

This clone appeared once. This chain uses TRBV6-6 with TRBJ2-7; no reliable D call. The CDR3 has 13 amino acids. Germline V CDR1 and CDR2: MNHNY, SVGAGI (reference sequence). The germline V and J ends were trimmed by 0 bases and 6 bases, with 9 bases remaining between them. The CDR3: CASSYSPGTEQYF. The DNA of the CDR3 is TGTGCCAGCAGTTACTCTCCAGGTACCGAGCAGTACTTC.

The CDR3 region is CASSLSRLDTGELFF. CDR3 coding DNA: TGTGCCAGCAGTTTAAGCCGTTTAGACACCGGGGAGCTGTTTTTT. The rearrangement links TRBV28 to TRBJ2-2; no definite D call. This CDR3 spans 15 amino acids. Germline V CDR1 and CDR2: MDHEN, SYDVKM. V lost 2 bases and J 3 bases, leaving 10 bases between the germline ends. The full variable domain, its missing parts supplied by reference TRBV28 and TRBJ2-2, is DVKVTQSSRYLVKRTGEKVFLECVQDMDHENMFWYRQDPGLGLRLIYFSYDVKMKEKGDIPEGYSVSREKKERFSLILESASTNQTSMYLCASSLSRLDTGELFFGEGSRLTVL.

The chain couples TRBV5-1 to TRBJ1-2, with 9 positions matching TRBD1. CDR1 and CDR2 from the germline V gene are SGHRS and YFSETQ. Germline trimming cut 1 base from V and 4 bases from J; bases unmatched to any gene: 8. The CDR3 sequence is 16 residues long. The CDR3 sequence: CASSLKKGTGPYGYTF. CDR3 DNA sequence: TGCGCCAGCAGCTTGAAAAAAGGGACAGGGCCCTATGGCTACACCTTC.

The chain joins TRBV5-5 to TRBJ1-2; D is perhaps TRBD1 (5 bases). Trimming cost V 0 bases and J 2 bases, with 14 bases left between them. Germline V gene sequence: CDR1 SGHKS, CDR2 YYEKEE (reference sequence). CDR3 length: 16 amino acids. The CDR3 protein is CASSLGVWAGNYGYTF. CDR3 nucleotides: TGTGCCAGCAGCTTGGGAGTATGGGCAGGGAACTATGGCTACACCTTC.

This chain connects TRBV18 to TRBJ2-7, with D possibly matching TRBD1 (5 bases). The ends were cut back, 0 bases at V and 2 bases at J, with 14 bases in the middle. The CDR3 is 16 residues long. CDR1 and CDR2 from the germline V gene are KGHSH and LQKENI. CDR3 DNA: TGTGCCAGCTCACCACCGGCCCCAGGGATGACCTACGAGCAGTACTTC. This gives the protein CASSPPAPGMTYEQYF.

The V gene is TRBV5-1, the J gene TRBJ2-5; TRBD1 is a possible D gene (6 bases). The germline V gene encodes CDR1 SGHRS and CDR2 YFSETQ. The CDR3 totals 15 residues. With 4 bases removed from V and 5 bases from J, the gap between germline ends came to 18 bases. In DNA form, the CDR3 reads TGCGCCAGCAGCATACAAGACAGGAGCCGGGAGACCCAGTACTTC. The encoded protein is CASSIQDRSRETQYF.

The chain combines TRBV5-1 with TRBJ1-2, with 8 bases lining up with TRBD1. With 2 bases clipped from V and 7 bases from J, the junction kept 7 bases outside the gene matches. Per the germline V gene, CDR1 is SGHRS and CDR2 is YFSETQ. This CDR3 has 14 amino acids. CDR3 bases: TGCGCCAGCAGCTTAGGACAGGGATATTCTGGCTACACCTTC. Amino acids: CASSLGQGYSGYTF.

This chain uses TRBV4-2 with TRBJ2-5; possible D gene TRBD2, 5 bases. CDR3 size: 15 residues. Germline-derived CDR1 and CDR2 are LGHNA and YNFKEQ. Trimming shortened V by 1 base and J by 5 bases, and 14 bases separated the two germline ends. Written as DNA, the CDR3 is TGTGCCAGCAGCCAAGCGGGTGCGGGTTCGGAGACCCAGTACTTC. Protein: CASSQAGAGSETQYF.

This sequence joins TRBV15 and TRBJ1-5; 7 positions match TRBD1. CDR1 is LNHNV and CDR2 is YYDKDF in the germline V gene (reference sequence). J gave up 4 bases and V 0 bases, and 6 bases lay outside the gene matches. This CDR3 has 16 residues. In DNA, the CDR3 is TGTGCCACCAGCAGAGATAAGGGGACAGTAAATCAGCCCCAGCATTTT. It encodes CATSRDKGTVNQPQHF.

This clone was counted once. J is TRBJ1-1 and V is TRBV10-1; D possibly corresponds to TRBD1 (6 bases). Germline CDR1 reads WNHNN; CDR2 reads SYGVQD (reference sequence). This CDR3 is 14 amino acids long. V gave up 6 bases and J gave up 0 bases, with 11 bases separating them. The chain's CDR3 is CASSRGPMNTEAFF. The CDR3 DNA is TGCGCCAGCAGCAGGGGCCCGATGAACACTGAAGCTTTCTTT.

The chain is built from TRBV28 and TRBJ2-7, with 8 nucleotides matching TRBD2. The CDR3 is 14 amino acids. Germline lookup yields CDR1 MDHEN and CDR2 SYDVKM. Germline trimming cut 8 bases from V and 0 bases from J; bases unmatched to any gene: 6. The CDR3 sequence is CASASSGYSYEQYF. For the CDR3, the DNA is TGTGCCAGCGCTTCTAGCGGGTACTCCTACGAGCAGTACTTC.

This clone has just a few counts. The V and J genes are TRBV19 and TRBJ1-6, with D perhaps TRBD1 (6 bases). The CDR3 spans 17 residues. V gave up 3 bases and J gave up 5 bases, with 17 bases separating them. Per the germline V gene, CDR1 is LNHDA and CDR2 is SQIVND (reference sequence). The CDR3 loop is CASSIGRQGSDNSPLHF. The CDR3 DNA follows: TGTGCCAGTAGTATCGGGCGGCAGGGGTCAGATAATTCACCCCTCCACTTT.

V usage is TRBV7-8 and J usage is TRBJ1-1; 7 bases line up with TRBD1. Trimming cost V 0 bases and J 7 bases; bases outside gene matches: 11. The CDR3 totals 16 residues. Germline V lookup: CDR1 SGHVS, CDR2 FQNEAQ. The CDR3 DNA reads as TGTGCCAGCAGCTTAGCGTTCCAGGCAGGGGGGAGTGAAGCTTTCTTT. Translated: CASSLAFQAGGSEAFF.

This chain joins TRBV19 and TRBJ1-5, with unresolved D. V lost 4 bases to trimming and J lost 0 bases, with 4 bases between them. CDR1 is LNHDA, CDR2 SQIVND, per germline (reference sequence). The CDR3 loop spans 13 amino acids. The CDR3 here is CASSRGSNQPQHF. The CDR3, as DNA: TGTGCCAGTAGTAGAGGTAGCAATCAGCCCCAGCATTTT.

The rearrangement joins TRBV5-1 to TRBJ2-3; 11 bases map to TRBD2. CDR1 and CDR2 (germline): SGHRS, YFSETQ. V gave up 7 bases and J gave up 2 bases; unmatched junction bases: 6. This CDR3 has 15 amino acids. CDR3: CASQRLAGNTDTQYF. DNA for the CDR3: TGCGCCAGCCAGAGACTAGCGGGAAACACAGATACGCAGTATTTT.

The V gene is TRBV19, the J gene TRBJ2-7; a weak D match, TRBD1 (6 bases). Trimming took 1 base from V and 5 from J, leaving 9 bases between them. This CDR3 region has 13 residues. Germline V gene sequence: CDR1 LNHDA, CDR2 SQIVND (reference sequence). The CDR3 nucleotides are TGTGCCAGTAGTATAGGACAGGTGAACGAGCAGTACTTC. Amino acids: CASSIGQVNEQYF.

J is TRBJ2-1 and V is TRBV7-9; 10 positions match TRBD1. The length of the CDR3 is 15 residues. With 5 bases clipped from V and 3 bases from J, the junction kept 4 bases outside the gene matches. Germline V gene data show CDR1 as SEHNR and CDR2 as FQNEAQ (reference sequence). DNA of the CDR3: TGTGCCAGCAGCCAAGACAGGGGGCACTACAATGAGCAGTTCTTC. As protein: CASSQDRGHYNEQFF.

The chain recombines TRBV4-1 with TRBJ2-2, with TRBD2 identical over 12 bases. CDR1 and CDR2 from the germline V gene are MGHRA and YSYEKL. The CDR3 covers 20 residues. V dropped 2 bases and J dropped 4; count of bases not matched to a gene: 14. The CDR3 nucleotides read TGCGCCAGCAGCCAACCCAGGGCAACTAGCGGGGGGCCGATCACCGGGGAGCTGTTTTTT. This codes for CASSQPRATSGGPITGELFF.

The chain recombines TRBV9 with TRBJ2-5; D is possibly TRBD1 (6 bases). The germline V and J ends were trimmed by 2 bases and 4 bases, with 15 bases remaining between them. This CDR3 has 15 amino acids. The germline gives CDR1 SGDLS, CDR2 YYNGEE. The CDR3 loop reads CASSVTGYSGETQYF. CDR3 sequence (DNA): TGTGCCAGCAGCGTTACAGGGTATTCGGGAGAGACCCAGTACTTC.

The J gene is TRBJ2-5, the V gene TRBV19, with 8 bases that match TRBD2. The CDR3 sequence is 14 residues long. V was clipped by 5 bases and J by 6 bases; unmatched bases: 8. CDR1 and CDR2 (germline): LNHDA, SQIVND (reference sequence). The CDR3 sequence: CASSWGGRTKTQYF. Here the CDR3 DNA reads TGTGCCAGTAGTTGGGGCGGGAGGACGAAGACCCAGTACTTC.

This sequence joins TRBV6-5 and TRBJ1-2, with 9 bases lining up with TRBD1. The germline gives CDR1 MNHEY, CDR2 SVGAGI. This CDR3 has 15 residues. V trimming: 6 bases; J trimming: 4 bases; junction bases outside the gene matches: 9. CDR3 sequence reads: CASRPTGGAGYGYTF. CDR3 DNA: TGTGCCAGCAGACCCACAGGGGGCGCAGGCTATGGCTACACCTTC.

The rearrangement joins TRBV19 to TRBJ1-1; 7 positions agree with TRBD1. The CDR3 totals 15 residues. Germline assignment: CDR1 LNHDA and CDR2 SQIVND (reference sequence). J lost 5 bases, V lost 8 bases, and 14 bases had no gene match. CDR3 protein: CASRLQGGSRTEAFF. The DNA of the CDR3 is TGTGCCAGTCGCCTCCAAGGGGGCAGCAGGACTGAAGCTTTCTTT.

The rearrangement uses TRBV7-8 and TRBJ2-4, with 7 bases lining up with TRBD1. CDR1 SGHVS and CDR2 FQNEAQ come from the germline V gene. This CDR3 is 17 amino acids long. V lost 4 bases and J lost 0; bases outside the gene matches: 9. CDR3 DNA: TGTGCCAGCAGCTCAGATCCGGGACAGCTAGCCAAAAACATTCAGTACTTC. Its protein is CASSSDPGQLAKNIQYF.

The chain has TRBV7-8 and TRBJ1-3; TRBD1 is a possible D gene (6 bases). The length of the CDR3 is 14 residues. Deletions cut 2 bases from V and 7 bases from J, with 12 bases between. CDR1 is SGHVS and CDR2 is FQNEAQ in the germline V gene. This CDR3 reads CASSLRRGGNTIYF. The CDR3 nucleotides are TGTGCCAGCAGCTTAAGGAGGGGGGGGAACACCATATATTTT.

The gene calls are TRBV27 and TRBJ1-5; a weak D match, TRBD1 (5 bases). Germline V gene sequence: CDR1 MNHEY, CDR2 SMNVEV (reference sequence). This CDR3 region has 12 residues. V shed 8 bases and J shed 7 bases, with 12 bases lying between them. CDR3 loop: CASGDRGQPQHF. In nucleotides, the CDR3 is TGTGCCAGCGGTGACCGGGGGCAGCCCCAGCATTTT.